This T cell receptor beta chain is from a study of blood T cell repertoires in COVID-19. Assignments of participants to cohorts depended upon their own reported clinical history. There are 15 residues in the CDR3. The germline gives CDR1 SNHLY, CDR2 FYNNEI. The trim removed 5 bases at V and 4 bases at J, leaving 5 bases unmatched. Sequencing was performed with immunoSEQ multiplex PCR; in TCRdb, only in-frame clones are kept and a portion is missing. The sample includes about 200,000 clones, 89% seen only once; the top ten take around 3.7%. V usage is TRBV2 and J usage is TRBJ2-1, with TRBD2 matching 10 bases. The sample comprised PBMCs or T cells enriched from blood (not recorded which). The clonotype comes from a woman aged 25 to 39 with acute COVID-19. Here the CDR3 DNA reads TGTGCCAGCAGTTCGACTAGCGGGCCTTACAATGAGCAGTTCTTC. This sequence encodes CASSSTSGPYNEQFF.